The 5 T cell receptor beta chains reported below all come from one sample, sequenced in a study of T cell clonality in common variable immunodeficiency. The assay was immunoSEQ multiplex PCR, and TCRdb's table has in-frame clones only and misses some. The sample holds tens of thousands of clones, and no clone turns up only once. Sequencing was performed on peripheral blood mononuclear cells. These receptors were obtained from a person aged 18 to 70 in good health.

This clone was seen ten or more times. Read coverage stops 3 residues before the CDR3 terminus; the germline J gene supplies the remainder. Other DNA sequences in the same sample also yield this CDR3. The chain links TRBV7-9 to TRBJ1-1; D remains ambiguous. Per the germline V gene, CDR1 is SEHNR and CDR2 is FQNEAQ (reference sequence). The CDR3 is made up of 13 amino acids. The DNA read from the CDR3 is TGTGCCAGCATCACCCCAGGAAACGAACAA. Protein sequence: CASITPGNEQ. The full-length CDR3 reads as CASITPGNEQAFF.

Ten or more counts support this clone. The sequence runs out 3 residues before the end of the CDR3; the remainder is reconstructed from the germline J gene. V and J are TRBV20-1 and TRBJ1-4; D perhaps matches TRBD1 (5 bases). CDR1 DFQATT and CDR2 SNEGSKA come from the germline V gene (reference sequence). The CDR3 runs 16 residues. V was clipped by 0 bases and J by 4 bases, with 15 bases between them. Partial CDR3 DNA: TGCAGTGCTAGAGATCTCAGGGCAGGATTTAATGAAAAA. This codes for CSARDLRAGFNEK. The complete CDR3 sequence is CSARDLRAGFNEKLFF.

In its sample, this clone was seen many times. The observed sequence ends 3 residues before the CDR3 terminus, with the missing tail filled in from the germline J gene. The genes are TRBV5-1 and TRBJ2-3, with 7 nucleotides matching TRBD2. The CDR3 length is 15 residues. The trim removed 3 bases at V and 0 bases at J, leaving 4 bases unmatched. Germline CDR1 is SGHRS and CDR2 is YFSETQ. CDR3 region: CASSWTSFSTDTQYF. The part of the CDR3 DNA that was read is TGCGCCAGCAGCTGGACTAGTTTCAGCACAGATACG.

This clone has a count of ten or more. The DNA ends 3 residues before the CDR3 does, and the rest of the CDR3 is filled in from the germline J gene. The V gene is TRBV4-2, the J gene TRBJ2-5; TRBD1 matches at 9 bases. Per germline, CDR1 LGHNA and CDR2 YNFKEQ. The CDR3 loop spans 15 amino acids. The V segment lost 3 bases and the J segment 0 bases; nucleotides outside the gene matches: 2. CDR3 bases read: TGTGCCAGCAGCCAGAGGACAGGGGACCAAGAGACC. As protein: CASSQRTGDQET. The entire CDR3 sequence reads CASSQRTGDQETQYF.

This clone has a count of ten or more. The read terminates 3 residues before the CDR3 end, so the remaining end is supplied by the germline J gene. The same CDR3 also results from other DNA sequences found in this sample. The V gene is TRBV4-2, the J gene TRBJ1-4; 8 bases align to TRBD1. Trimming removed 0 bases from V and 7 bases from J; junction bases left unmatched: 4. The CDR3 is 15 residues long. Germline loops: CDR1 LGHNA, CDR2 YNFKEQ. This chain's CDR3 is CASSQDPQGGEKLFF. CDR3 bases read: TGTGCCAGCAGCCAAGATCCACAGGGGGGTGAAAAA.